One and the same sample provided the 2 T cell receptor beta chains below, sequenced in a study of CD8 T cells in ankylosing spondylitis. Study results and limitations: One TCR beta motif, made up of several highly homologous variants, appeared characteristic of ankylosing spondylitis blood.

These TCRs' antigens remain unknown. From the 5' RACE reads, TCRdb called clonotypes with MiXCR, one entry per CDR3 protein. The table includes a few hundred thousand distinct CDR3 sequences, 8% detected once. Sample: blood, either unsorted or a sorted T cell fraction (not recorded which). The receptors were sampled from a male donor with ankylosing spondylitis.

Concerning this clonotype: A much larger clone differs by one base, so this may be a read error. Because the CDR3 is missing its conserved closing phenylalanine or tryptophan, this is likely a read error. The CDR3: CASRLAGTSGRTSSYEQYI. In DNA form, the CDR3 reads TGTGCCAGCAGACTAGCCGGGACTAGCGGGAGGACATCCTCCTACGAGCAGTACATC. The chain joins TRBV6-1 to TRBJ2-7; 15 bases match TRBD2. CDR1 MNHNS and CDR2 SASEGT come from the germline V gene. This CDR3 spans 19 amino acids. V lost 6 bases to trimming and J lost 0 bases; unmatched junction nucleotides: 12.

This sequence joins TRBV28 and TRBJ2-2, with a tentative D call TRBD2 (5 bases). The germline CDR1 and CDR2 sequences are MDHEN and SYDVKM. This CDR3 spans 14 amino acids. V lost 4 bases to trimming and J lost 6 bases, with 12 bases between them. In DNA, the CDR3 is TGTGCCAGCAGTTCCCCTGGGGAGTCCGGGGAGCTGTTTTTT. This translates into CASSSPGESGELFF.